What follows describes a single T cell receptor beta chain. From germline, CDR1 is GTSNPN and CDR2 SVGIG (reference sequence). CDR3 length: 15 residues. V was cut by 0 bases and J by 0 bases, with 11 bases left in between. This entry comes from a study of blood T cell repertoires in COVID-19. Study overall: Acute and convalescent COVID-19 samples came from the United States, Italy and Spain. Sources were T cells, B-cell-depleted T cells, or PBMCs; the material itself was cDNA or gDNA.

Under the authors' procedure: Reference gene primers were amplified, and this amplification served to estimate nucleated cell counts. Sequencing was performed with immunoSEQ multiplex PCR; in TCRdb, only in-frame clones are kept and a portion is missing. V and J calls and clone size come straight from that table; D and trimming were deduced from the DNA. The sample lists around 81,000 clones; around 85% were seen once. This TCR derives from a middle-aged man with acute or convalescent COVID-19. The rearrangement joins TRBV30 to TRBJ2-5; possible D gene TRBD2, 5 bases. Sequencing used peripheral blood. The CDR3 is CAWSVEVGNQETQYF. DNA for the CDR3: TGTGCCTGGAGTGTGGAGGTGGGCAACCAAGAGACCCAGTACTTC.